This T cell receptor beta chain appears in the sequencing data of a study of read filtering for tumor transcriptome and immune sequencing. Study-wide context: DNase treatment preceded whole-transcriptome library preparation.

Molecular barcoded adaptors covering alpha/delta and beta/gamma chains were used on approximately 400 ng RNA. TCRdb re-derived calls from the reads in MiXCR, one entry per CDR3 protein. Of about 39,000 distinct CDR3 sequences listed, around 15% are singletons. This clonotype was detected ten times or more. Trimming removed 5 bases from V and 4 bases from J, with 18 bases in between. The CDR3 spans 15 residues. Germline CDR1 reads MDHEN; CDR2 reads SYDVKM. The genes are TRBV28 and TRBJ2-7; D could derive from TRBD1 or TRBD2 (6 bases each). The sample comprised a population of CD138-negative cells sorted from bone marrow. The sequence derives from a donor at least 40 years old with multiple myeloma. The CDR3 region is CASSKPGLRGYEQYF. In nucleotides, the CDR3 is TGTGCCAGCAGTAAACCGGGACTCAGGGGATACGAGCAGTACTTC.